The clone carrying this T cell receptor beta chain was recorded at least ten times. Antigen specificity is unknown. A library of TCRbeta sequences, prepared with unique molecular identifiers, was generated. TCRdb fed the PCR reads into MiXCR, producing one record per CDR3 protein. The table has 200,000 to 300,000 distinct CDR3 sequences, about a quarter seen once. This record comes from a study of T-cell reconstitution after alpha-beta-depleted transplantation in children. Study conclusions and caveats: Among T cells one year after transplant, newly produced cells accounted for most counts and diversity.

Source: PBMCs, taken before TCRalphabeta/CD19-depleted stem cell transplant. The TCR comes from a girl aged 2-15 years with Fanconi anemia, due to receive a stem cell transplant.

The DNA for the CDR3 is TGTGCCAGCAGCCAAGATCCCTGGACTAGCGGTAACGAGCAGTACTTC. This translates into CASSQDPWTSGNEQYF. The chain is built from TRBV4-2 and TRBJ2-7; 10 positions match TRBD2. This CDR3 has 16 residues. Per the germline V gene, CDR1 is LGHNA and CDR2 is YNFKEQ. Trimming at V came to 0 bases and at J to 5 bases, leaving 7 bases not matched to a gene.